The count of the clone carrying this TCR beta chain is one. No antigen is known for it. The sample is drawn from a study of cytomegalovirus exposure and HLA in healthy donors. Study summary: The roughly 670 first-cohort repertoires shared a platform with the 130 or so validation repertoires, as reported in a later analysis. Study results and caveats: One later analysis, an examination of the 100 to 150 validation repertoires, found that first-cohort TCR clusters tended to co-occur in them. In vitro checks showed that a few CMV-associated chains really do target CMV antigens. It was about 150 TCR beta chains that were listed as cytomegalovirus-associated.

The CDR3 totals 15 residues. V was pared by 1 base and J by 4 bases, with 4 bases of the junction left unmatched. Germline CDR1 and CDR2: SGHAT and FQNNGV. Clones were sequenced by immunoSEQ multiplex PCR, and TCRdb holds only the in-frame ones, with some missing. The sample includes some 350,000 clones, roughly nine tenths of them seen just once. The specimen was PBMCs. The source of this sequence is a woman in her thirties in good health and CMV-seropositive. The chain carries TRBV11-2 and TRBJ2-7, with 10 nucleotides matching TRBD2. CDR3 bases: TGTGCCAGCAGCTTAGTTTTAGCGGGGGGATACGAGCAGTACTTC. Its translation: CASSLVLAGGYEQYF.